This TCR beta chain came from a study of blood T cell repertoires in COVID-19. V lost 5 bases and J lost 1, with 12 bases in between. Germline V lookup: CDR1 SGHVS, CDR2 FQNEAQ. The CDR3 extends over 15 amino acids. Profiling relied on immunoSEQ multiplex PCR, and the TCRdb table lists in-frame clones only, not all of them. The repertoire holds hundreds of thousands of clones, with around 90% as singletons. J is TRBJ1-5 and V is TRBV7-8; a weak D match, TRBD1 (5 bases). This sequence originates from a woman aged 25 to 45 who had recovered from COVID-19. The source material was PBMCs or T cells enriched from blood (not recorded which). In DNA form, the CDR3 reads TGTGCCAGCAGCCCGGGGGGAGGGAGCAATCAGCCCCAGCATTTT. Its translation is CASSPGGGSNQPQHF. The full variable domain, rest sourced from reference TRBV7-8 and TRBJ1-5, is GAGVSQSPRYKVAKRGQDVALRCDPISGHVSLFWYQQALGQGPEFLTYFQNEAQLDKSGLPSDRFFAERPEGSVSTLKIQRTQQEDSAVYLCASSPGGGSNQPQHFGDGTRLSIL.